This TCR beta chain was observed in a study of beta chain features in type 1 diabetes. Study information: Examination spanned 90 million to 140 million sorted cells from all samples. General study results and limits: Shortening that was moderate but significant affected the TCRB CDR3s of Type 1 diabetes patients in all four CD4+ subsets.

Trimming pared 7 bases from V and 4 bases from J, leaving 16 bases between. Germline CDR1 and CDR2: MDHEN and SYDVKM. This CDR3 has 14 amino acids. The whole isolated RNA underwent reverse transcription, so sequencing captured expressed TCRB transcripts. Assay: immunoSEQ multiplex PCR; the TCRdb copy retains only in-frame clones and omits some. The sample includes 330,000 or so clones, approximately 12% of them seen just once. This clone came up a few times. The target antigen is unknown. The chain links TRBV28 to TRBJ1-2; D is perhaps TRBD1 (6 bases). Sequencing input: naive CD4+ T cells from blood. This TCR derives from a woman between 18 and 29 years old with type 1 diabetes. CDR3 bases: TGTGCCAGCACCCTTGCAGGGGTTTTCTATGGCTACACCTTC. The encoded protein is CASTLAGVFYGYTF.